The sequence of this T cell receptor beta chain was determined in a study of cytomegalovirus exposure and HLA in healthy donors (dated by TCRdb to 2016 to 2017). Concerning the study at large: According to an earlier analysis of 587 of the donors, about 179 million T cells yielded 120 million or so unique TCR beta sequences and less than 300 Gb of sequence data. Among 350 to 400 genotyped donors of the cohort, an average of around 240,000 unique TCR beta nucleotide sequences were sequenced per donor, roughly 18% of them non-productive. An earlier analysis of 587 of the donors used high-throughput TCR beta sequencing to judge whether each TCR beta V gene segment behaved as functional or pseudogenic. A later analysis re-analyzed previously published TCR beta repertoires from roughly 690 donors and added high-resolution HLA genotyping to study TCR occurrence patterns. Four or five DR-DQ haplotypes were handled as single units for association and clustering because linkage in the cohort was strong. A later genetic analysis took genome-wide SNP genotypes for about 65% of the roughly 670 donors and used that subset as a discovery cohort. HLA typing covered class I and class II loci at four-digit resolution. Rather than drawing on any new phenotypic data, the later analysis identified candidate immune exposures from TCR beta sequences and the way those sequences occurred across donors. Along with the roughly 670-subject first cohort, a separate validation cohort of approximately 110 different subjects was used. Donor age, sex, ethnicity and CMV serostatus were compiled together with the repertoire data. The aim of the study was to test whether cataloging public T cell receptors could identify signatures of past pathogen exposure. The number of donors typed differed by locus, with roughly 620-640 for A, B, C, DRB1 and DQB1, around 500 for DQA1, 600 to 610 for DPA1, and some 450 for DPB1. Of the roughly 400 genotyped donors, less than 90% were placed in the genetic ancestry cluster associated with self-reported Caucasian donors. Approximately 330 gigabases of sequencing data and about 92 million unique TCR sequences made up an early release that covered approximately 620 HLA-typed donors. The study profiled the T cell repertoires of about 640 subjects by immunosequencing and related them to cytomegalovirus serostatus. Every repertoire in the discovery cohort had been generated on one and the same sequencing platform. To predict cytomegalovirus infection status, the study combined high-throughput TCR immunosequencing, statistical association of individual TCRs with disease status, and machine learning.

The trim is 4 bases for V and 0 bases for J, with a gap of 16 bases between the germline ends. The germline V gene (reference sequence) provides CDR1 SEHNR and CDR2 FQNEAQ. From cysteine to phenylalanine, the CDR3 is 17 amino acids long. Only the CDR3 DNA is retained, 51 bases long and in frame from the first base. Study-level results and caveats: Most TCR sequences were seen in very few donors, while some public TCRs were found in many individuals. According to a later analysis, parvovirus B19, influenza, CMV and Epstein-Barr virus appeared linked to several top co-occurrence clusters. Because some donors lacked HLA typing at each locus, the association tests relied only on the typed subset. In this cohort, only TCR beta chains were sequenced, and detectable features were limited by the absence of alpha or paired-chain data. Because counts were too low, about 15 rarely observed V segments, including chromosome 9 orphons, were left out of the earlier analysis of several hundred of the donors. A total of roughly 160 TCR beta chains were listed by the study as associated with cytomegalovirus. The classifier was reported to diagnose cytomegalovirus status with high specificity and sensitivity in both the original cohort and the validation cohort. According to a later genetic analysis, donors in an Asian-associated ancestry cluster had fewer N-insertions in productive TCRs than the roughly 700-donor mean. Presence/absence analyses assumed roughly uniform sequencing depth across donors, an assumption that may not hold. A few of the identified cytomegalovirus-associated TCR beta chains were confirmed in vitro to be specific for cytomegalovirus antigens. A group of highly shared sequence variants was considered likely to be a technical artifact of the sequencing pipeline. Because the 87-base-pair reads could not distinguish some IMGT-functional V segments, including TRBV6-2 and TRBV6-3, those segments were excluded. In a later analysis, HLA-associated TCR beta chains were found to be more clonally expanded and to have lower generation probabilities than equally common non-associated chains. CMV serostatus was the only immune exposure information available for the cohort. V-gene and J-gene trimming of TCR beta chains was associated with a missense DCLRE1C variant in a later genetic analysis, and the association was replicated in an independent cohort. According to a later analysis, TCR association rates differed among HLA loci, with DRB1 alleles showing the most associated TCRs and HLA-C alleles showing the fewest. A further reported finding was that TCR beta sequences accurately predicted the HLA-A and HLA-B alleles for most subjects in the first cohort. Assigning TCR associations to individual alleles was difficult when HLA alleles, especially DR and DQ, strongly co-occurred. According to the authors, the approach could potentially be generalized to other disease states and immunological phenotypes. At a false discovery rate of 0.05, a later analysis linked 16,000 or so TCR beta sequences to specific HLA alleles. An earlier analysis of approximately 570 of the donors showed that most TCR beta V segments appeared in productive rearrangements either about 87% or about 30% of the time, which broadly matched IMGT annotations. According to a later analysis, most CMV-associated TCR beta chains appeared to be HLA-restricted, and the HLA associations seemed to be driven largely by CMV exposure. Correlated functional status among segregating V segments might be attributable to linkage disequilibrium, but an unknown experimental factor could not be ruled out.

The protocol used for the library was the immunoSEQ multiplex PCR assay. For the multiplex PCR, a mixture combining 60 forward primers for TCR Vbeta segments and 13 reverse primers for TCR Jbeta segments was used. A multiplex PCR assay on genomic DNA amplified the CDR3 region of rearranged TCR beta genes. The amplified TCR beta libraries were sequenced on the Illumina HiSeq System as 87-base-pair reads. On the authors' methods: A later analysis counted approximately 76 million unique TCR beta chains across the 600 to 850 repertoires, and around 9.9 million of these chains were shared by at least two donors. Raw reads were error-corrected and collapsed into unique sequences with a nearest-neighbor algorithm that merged closely related sequences to remove PCR and sequencing errors. CDR3 sequences were aligned to IMGT reference sequences to assign V, D and J gene segments. For a sequence to be retained, a match of at least six nucleotides to both a V gene segment and a J gene segment was required. Rearrangements were called productive when the CDR3 lacked stop codons and stayed in frame with V and J; all others were non-productive. Following IMGT convention, CDR3 was defined as the stretch from the second conserved V-encoded cysteine to the conserved J-encoded phenylalanine. Sequences without an unambiguous match to a single V gene segment were excluded from the earlier analysis of a few hundred of the donors. An earlier analysis of several hundred of the donors called V segments functional above 56.7% productive rearrangements and segregating when the between-donor standard deviation exceeded 5%. A statistical classification framework was built for diagnosing cytomegalovirus status from the catalog of TCR beta chain sequences. V and J gene assignment, in a later analysis, came from comparing TCR nucleotide sequences with IMGT/GENE-DB human TR gene sequences. Using the TCRdist pipeline, a later analysis assigned CDR3 sequences along with most-parsimonious VDJ recombination scenarios. In a later analysis, each TCR beta chain was defined by its CDR3 amino acid sequence together with its V-gene family, and reads lacking a unique V-gene family were excluded. To address suspected cross-contamination and a sequencing artifact, a later analysis removed 550 to 750 highly shared, low-generation-probability nucleotide sequences. In a later analysis, a clonal expansion index was calculated for each public chain from normalized within-repertoire ranks of inferred template counts. In a later analysis, generation probabilities were computed with a VDJ recombination model fitted to out-of-frame rearrangements, and the resulting probabilities were checked against IGoR. In a later analysis, hypergeometric tests were used to score TCR-TCR, TCR-HLA and TCR-CMV co-occurrence, with a repertoire-size bias correction applied to TCR pairs. False discovery rates were estimated in a later analysis by permuting HLA or CMV assignments 20 times. In a later analysis, co-occurring TCRs were grouped using DBSCAN, with TCRdist sequence similarity added in when clustering inside HLA-allele-positive subsets. For co-occurrence clustering, repertoires with fewer than 30,000 or more than 120,000 public chains were excluded, along with roughly five repertoires with anomalous nucleotide sharing. This is the immuneACCESS table as TCRdb keeps it, with only in-frame sequences that have V and J called. A part of the clones is gone; compared with another copy, unresolved V genes explain less than half, and the rest is unexplained. V, J and clone size reflect that table, while D and trimming were determined from the DNA. Recorded for this sample are over 110,000 clones; 75% to 85% of them occurred a single time. Of the sample, 5% to 7.5% is held by the ten largest clones.

Concerning this clone: Its antigen specificity is not known. Per-base quality was not reported, and no clone a single base away is much larger than it.

The cohort comprised under 700 healthy bone marrow donors. At the time of sampling, every cohort member was nominally healthy, though immune exposures that went unrecorded were likely present. The donor was CMV seropositive and was included in the group of approximately 310 seropositive cohort members. Every donor gave a peripheral blood sample, and the peripheral blood mononuclear cells from that sample were used for TCR beta sequencing. Genomic DNA extraction from the blood cell samples was performed with the Qiagen DNeasy Blood Extraction Kit. Sequencing input: PBMCs. The sequence was collected from a woman between 40 and 50 years old in good health and CMV-seropositive. The chain links TRBV7-9 with TRBJ1-3; the D gene is unclear. The nucleotide sequence is TGTGCCAGCAGCTCTAATGTGAGGGCTTACTCTGGAAACACCATATATTTT. The resulting protein is CASSSNVRAYSGNTIYF. The CDR3 plus the reference TRBV7-9 and TRBJ1-3 genes for the other parts give the full variable domain: DTGVSQNPRHKITKRGQNVTFRCDPISEHNRLYWYRQTLGQGPEFLTYFQNEAQLEKSRLLSDRFSAERPKGSFSTLEIQRTEQGDSAMYLCASSSNVRAYSGNTIYFGEGSWLTVV.